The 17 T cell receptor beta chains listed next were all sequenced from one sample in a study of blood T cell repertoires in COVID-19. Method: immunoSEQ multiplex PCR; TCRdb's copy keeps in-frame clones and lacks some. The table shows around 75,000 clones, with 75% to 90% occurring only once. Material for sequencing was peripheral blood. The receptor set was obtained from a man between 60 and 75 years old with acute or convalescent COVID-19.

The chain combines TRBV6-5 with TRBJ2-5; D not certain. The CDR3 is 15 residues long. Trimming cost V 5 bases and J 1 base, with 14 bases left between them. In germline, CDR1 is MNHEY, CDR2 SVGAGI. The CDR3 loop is CASSTRVSAQETQYF. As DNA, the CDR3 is TGTGCCAGCAGTACCCGGGTGAGCGCCCAAGAGACCCAGTACTTC.

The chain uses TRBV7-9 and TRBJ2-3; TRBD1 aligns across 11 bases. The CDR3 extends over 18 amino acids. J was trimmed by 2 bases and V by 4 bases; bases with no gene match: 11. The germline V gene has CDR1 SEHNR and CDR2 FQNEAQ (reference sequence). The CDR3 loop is CASSSGQGVGVFTDTQYF. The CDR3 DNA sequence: TGTGCCAGCAGCTCGGGACAGGGGGTCGGGGTCTTCACAGATACGCAGTATTTT.

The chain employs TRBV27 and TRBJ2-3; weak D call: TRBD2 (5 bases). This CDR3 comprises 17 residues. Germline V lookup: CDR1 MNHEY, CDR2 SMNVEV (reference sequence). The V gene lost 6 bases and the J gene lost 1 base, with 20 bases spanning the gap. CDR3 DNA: TGTGCCAGCAGCCCGGACTTCCTCAGGTGGGGCACAGATACGCAGTATTTT. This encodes CASSPDFLRWGTDTQYF.

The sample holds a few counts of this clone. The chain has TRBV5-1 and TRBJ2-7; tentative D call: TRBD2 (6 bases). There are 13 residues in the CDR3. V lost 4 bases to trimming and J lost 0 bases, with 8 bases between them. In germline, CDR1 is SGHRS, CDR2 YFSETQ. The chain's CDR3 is CASSAGSSYEQYF. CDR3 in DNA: TGCGCCAGCAGCGCGGGGAGCTCCTACGAGCAGTACTTC.

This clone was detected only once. The CDR3 sequence is CASSFRRGPYEKLFF. CDR3 DNA: TGTGCCAGCAGCTTTCGGAGGGGGCCTTACGAAAAACTGTTTTTT. This chain uses TRBV5-6 with TRBJ1-4; 7 bases match TRBD1. This CDR3 spans 15 amino acids. The V gene end was trimmed by 2 bases and the J gene end by 8 bases; junction bases not matched to a gene: 9. Germline CDR1 is SGHDT and CDR2 is YYEEEE.

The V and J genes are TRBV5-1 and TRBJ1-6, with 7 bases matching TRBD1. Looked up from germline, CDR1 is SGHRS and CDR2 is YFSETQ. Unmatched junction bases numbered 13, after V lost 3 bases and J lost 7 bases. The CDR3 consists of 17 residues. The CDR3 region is CASSYGTATFSNSPLHF. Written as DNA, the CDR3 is TGCGCCAGCAGCTACGGGACAGCTACCTTCTCCAATTCACCCCTCCACTTT.

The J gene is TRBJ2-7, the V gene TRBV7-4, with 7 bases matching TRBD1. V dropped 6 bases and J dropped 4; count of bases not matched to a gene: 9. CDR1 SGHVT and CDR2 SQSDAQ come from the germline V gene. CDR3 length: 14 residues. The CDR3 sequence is CASSFRDSSYEQYF. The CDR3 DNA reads TGTGCCAGCAGTTTCCGGGACAGCTCTTACGAGCAGTACTTC.

This CDR3 is CASSGQGMGREFF. CDR3 sequence (DNA): TGTGCCAGCAGCGGACAGGGGATGGGTAGAGAGTTCTTC. J is TRBJ2-1 and V is TRBV2; 9 bases align to TRBD1. CDR1 is SNHLY and CDR2 is FYNNEI in the germline V gene. The length of the CDR3 is 13 residues. V trimming: 6 bases; J trimming: 14 bases; junction bases outside the gene matches: 11. The complete variable domain, with remaining parts taken from reference TRBV2 and TRBJ2-1, reads EPEVTQTPSHQVTQMGQEVILRCVPISNHLYFYWYRQILGQKVEFLVSFYNNEISEKSEIFDDQFSVERPDGSNFTLKIRSTKLEDSAMYFCASSGQGMGREFFGPGTRLTVL.

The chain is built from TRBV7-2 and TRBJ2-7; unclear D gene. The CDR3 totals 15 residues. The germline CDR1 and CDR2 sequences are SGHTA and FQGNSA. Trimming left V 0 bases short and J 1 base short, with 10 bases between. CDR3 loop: CASSLALGTSYEQYF. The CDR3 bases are TGTGCCAGCAGCTTAGCGCTCGGTACTTCCTACGAGCAGTACTTC.

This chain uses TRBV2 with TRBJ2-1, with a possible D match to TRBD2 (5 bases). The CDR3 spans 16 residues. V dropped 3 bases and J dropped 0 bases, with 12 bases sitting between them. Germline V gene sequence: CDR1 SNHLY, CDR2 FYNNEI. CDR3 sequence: CASSENSGSSYNEQFF. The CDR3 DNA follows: TGTGCCAGCAGTGAGAATTCGGGGAGCTCCTACAATGAGCAGTTCTTC.

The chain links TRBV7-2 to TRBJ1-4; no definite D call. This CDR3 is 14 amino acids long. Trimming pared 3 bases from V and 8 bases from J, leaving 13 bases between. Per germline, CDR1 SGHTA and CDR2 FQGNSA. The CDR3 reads CASSFVRVWEKLFF. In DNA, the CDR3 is TGTGCCAGCAGCTTTGTGAGGGTATGGGAAAAACTGTTTTTT.

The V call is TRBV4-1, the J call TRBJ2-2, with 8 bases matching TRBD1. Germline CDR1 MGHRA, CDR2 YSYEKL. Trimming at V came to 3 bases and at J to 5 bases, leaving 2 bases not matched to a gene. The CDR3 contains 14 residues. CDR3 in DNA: TGCGCCAGCAGCCACAGGACAGGGACCGGGGAGCTGTTTTTT. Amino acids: CASSHRTGTGELFF.

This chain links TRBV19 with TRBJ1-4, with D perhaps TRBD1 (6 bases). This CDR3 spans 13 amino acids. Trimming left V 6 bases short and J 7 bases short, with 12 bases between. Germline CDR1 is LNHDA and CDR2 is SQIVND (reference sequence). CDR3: CASRGRGIEKLFF. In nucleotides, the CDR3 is TGTGCCAGTAGGGGCAGGGGTATTGAAAAACTGTTTTTT.

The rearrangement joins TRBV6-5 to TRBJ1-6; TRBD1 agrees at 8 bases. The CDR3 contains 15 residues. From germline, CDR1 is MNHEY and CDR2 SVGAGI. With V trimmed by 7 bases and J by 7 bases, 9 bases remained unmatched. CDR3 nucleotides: TGTGCCAGCACCACTCAGGGGGCGAGCAATTCACCCCTCCACTTT. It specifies CASTTQGASNSPLHF.

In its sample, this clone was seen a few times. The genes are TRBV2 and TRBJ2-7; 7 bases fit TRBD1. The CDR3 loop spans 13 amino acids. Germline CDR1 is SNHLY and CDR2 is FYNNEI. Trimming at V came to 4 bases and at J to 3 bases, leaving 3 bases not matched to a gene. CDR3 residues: CASSGTGNYEQYF. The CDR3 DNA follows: TGTGCCAGCAGTGGGACAGGAAACTACGAGCAGTACTTC. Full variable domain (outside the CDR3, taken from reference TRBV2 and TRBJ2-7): EPEVTQTPSHQVTQMGQEVILRCVPISNHLYFYWYRQILGQKVEFLVSFYNNEISEKSEIFDDQFSVERPDGSNFTLKIRSTKLEDSAMYFCASSGTGNYEQYFGPGTRLTVT.

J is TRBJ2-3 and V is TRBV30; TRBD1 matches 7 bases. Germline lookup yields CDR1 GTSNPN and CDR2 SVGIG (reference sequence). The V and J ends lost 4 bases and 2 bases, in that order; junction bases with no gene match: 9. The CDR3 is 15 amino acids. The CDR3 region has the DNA TGTGCCTGGAAAGGGGGCCACCACCTCACAGATACGCAGTATTTT. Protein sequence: CAWKGGHHLTDTQYF.

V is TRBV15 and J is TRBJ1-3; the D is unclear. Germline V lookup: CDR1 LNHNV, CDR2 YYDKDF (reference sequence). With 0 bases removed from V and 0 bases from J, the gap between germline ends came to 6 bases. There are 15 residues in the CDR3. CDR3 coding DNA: TGTGCCACCAGCAGAGACGGGAACTCTGGAAACACCATATATTTT. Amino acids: CATSRDGNSGNTIYF.